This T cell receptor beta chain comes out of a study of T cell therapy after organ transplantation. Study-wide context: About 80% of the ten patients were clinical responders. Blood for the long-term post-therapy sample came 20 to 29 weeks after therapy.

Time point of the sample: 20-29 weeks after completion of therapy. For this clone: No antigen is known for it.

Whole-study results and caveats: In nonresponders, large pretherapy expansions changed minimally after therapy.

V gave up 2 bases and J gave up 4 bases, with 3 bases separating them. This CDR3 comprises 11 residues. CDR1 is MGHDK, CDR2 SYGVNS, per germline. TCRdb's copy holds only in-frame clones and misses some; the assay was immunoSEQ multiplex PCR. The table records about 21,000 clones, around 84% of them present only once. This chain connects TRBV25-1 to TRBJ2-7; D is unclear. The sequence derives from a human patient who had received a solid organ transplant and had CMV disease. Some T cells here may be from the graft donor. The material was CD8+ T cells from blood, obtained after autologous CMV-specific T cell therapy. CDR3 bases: TGTGCCAGCAGTGAAGCATACGAGCAGTACTTC. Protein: CASSEAYEQYF.